This TCR beta chain emerged from a study of T cells in Graves' hyperthyroidism and ophthalmopathy. V was cut by 1 base and J by 8 bases, with 4 bases left in between. This CDR3 contains 11 residues. Amplification of TCR beta CDR3 regions used RNA as the template. The study used the HTBI primer set for a first-round RT-PCR of the TCR CDR3. Each CDR3 protein is one row after TCRdb ran MiXCR on the multiplex PCR reads. The table records about 640,000 distinct CDR3 sequences, less than 25% of them present only once. The clonotype originates from a young man with Graves' ophthalmopathy. Sequencing used blood. The V and J genes are TRBV12-3 or TRBV12-4 and TRBJ2-3; D is ambiguous. The CDR3: CASSLVGTQYF. DNA for the CDR3: TGTGCCAGCAGTTTAGTTGGTACGCAGTATTTT.